The present entry profiles one T cell receptor beta chain with its context. This record comes from a study of shared clonotypes between healthy human individuals. About the research overall: Donor ages ranged 18 to 49 years: a couple of women, a few men.

The method was immunoSEQ multiplex PCR; TCRdb's version includes in-frame clones alone and lacks a portion of them. Of more than 550,000 clones in the sample, about 92% were seen once. This CDR3 has 16 amino acids. Trimming pared 1 base from V and 10 bases from J, leaving 20 bases between. In germline, CDR1 is GTSNPN, CDR2 SVGIG (reference sequence). Sequenced material: memory CD8+ T cells from PBMCs. Subset defined: CD45RO+ cells pooled with CCR7-negative TemRA cells. The sequence came from a young man in good health. Some clones in this sample may be carry-over from other donors' samples. The rearrangement links TRBV30 to TRBJ1-6; maybe TRBD1 (6 bases). The CDR3 DNA follows: TGTGCCTGGAGTGGGGCCCCAGGAGGAAGGGGGTCACCCCTCCACTTT. It translates to CAWSGAPGGRGSPLHF.